This is a list of T cell receptor beta chains from one sample in a study of beta chain features in type 1 diabetes. The repertoire was sequenced with immunoSEQ multiplex PCR; TCRdb's copy has only in-frame clones and lacks some. The sample consists of 300,000 to 350,000 clones, roughly 8% of them appearing once. The sample consisted of central memory CD4+ T cells from blood. Receptors originate from a woman under 30 in good health. CDR3s include the opening cysteine and the closing phenylalanine or tryptophan. A D gene is named only where the DNA matches it firmly. Some rows have no size entry. The others give once, few or many, or a class for an expanded clone.

d_call: -
v_call: TRBV5-1
clone_size: -
j_call: TRBJ1-1
cdr3_aa: CASSENRDYTEAFF
cdr3_nt: TGCGCCAGCAGCGAAAACCGGGATTACACTGAAGCTTTCTTT

d_call: -
v_call: TRBV7-2
clone_size: few
j_call: TRBJ2-7
cdr3_aa: CASSRGQTYEQYF
cdr3_nt: TGTGCCAGCAGCCGTGGACAGACCTACGAGCAGTACTTC

d_call: -
v_call: TRBV4-2
clone_size: -
j_call: TRBJ1-3
cdr3_aa: CASSQASGFSGNTIYF
cdr3_nt: TGTGCCAGCAGCCAAGCTTCAGGATTCTCTGGAAACACCATATATTTT

d_call: -
v_call: TRBV7-2
clone_size: -
j_call: TRBJ2-2
cdr3_aa: CASSLGGPANTGELFF
cdr3_nt: TGTGCCAGCAGCCTAGGAGGACCCGCGAACACCGGGGAGCTGTTTTTT

d_call: TRBD2
v_call: TRBV2
clone_size: few
j_call: TRBJ2-1
cdr3_aa: CASSAGVEQFF
cdr3_nt: TGTGCCAGCAGCGCGGGAGTGGAGCAGTTCTTC

d_call: TRBD2
v_call: TRBV11-2
clone_size: few
j_call: TRBJ2-1
cdr3_aa: CASSLEAGGEQFF
cdr3_nt: TGTGCCAGCAGCTTAGAAGCGGGGGGTGAGCAGTTCTTC

d_call: -
v_call: TRBV7-9
clone_size: few
j_call: TRBJ2-7
cdr3_aa: CASSLGGAGYEQYF
cdr3_nt: TGTGCCAGCAGCTTAGGGGGCGCAGGCTACGAGCAGTACTTC

d_call: -
v_call: TRBV4-2
clone_size: -
j_call: TRBJ2-1
cdr3_aa: CASRPYPYANEQFF
cdr3_nt: TGTGCCAGCCGGCCATATCCCTACGCCAATGAGCAGTTCTTC

d_call: -
v_call: TRBV15
clone_size: -
j_call: TRBJ1-2
cdr3_aa: CATSREEGLGYTF
cdr3_nt: TGTGCCACCAGCAGAGAAGAGGGGCTGGGCTACACCTTC

d_call: -
v_call: TRBV29-1
clone_size: few
j_call: TRBJ1-2
cdr3_aa: CSVALDSGSGYTF
cdr3_nt: TGCAGCGTTGCCCTCGATTCGGGCTCTGGCTACACCTTC

d_call: -
v_call: TRBV7-2
clone_size: -
j_call: TRBJ2-7
cdr3_aa: CASSLGRGTAEQYF
cdr3_nt: TGTGCCAGCAGCTTAGGACGTGGTACCGCCGAGCAGTACTTC

d_call: -
v_call: TRBV18
clone_size: -
j_call: TRBJ1-1
cdr3_aa: CASSPGQYEAFF
cdr3_nt: TGTGCCAGCTCACCGGGACAATATGAAGCTTTCTTT

d_call: -
v_call: TRBV9
clone_size: -
j_call: TRBJ2-2
cdr3_aa: CASSVESYRMTGELFF
cdr3_nt: TGTGCCAGCAGCGTAGAAAGCTACAGGATGACCGGGGAGCTGTTTTTT

d_call: -
v_call: TRBV5-1
clone_size: -
j_call: TRBJ2-7
cdr3_aa: CASSSRENYEQYF
cdr3_nt: TGCGCCAGCAGCTCGAGAGAGAACTACGAGCAGTACTTC

d_call: -
v_call: TRBV6-6
clone_size: few
j_call: TRBJ2-2
cdr3_aa: CASSYAHNTGELFF
cdr3_nt: TGTGCCAGCAGTTACGCGCACAACACCGGGGAGCTGTTTTTT

d_call: -
v_call: TRBV21-1
clone_size: many
j_call: TRBJ2-1
cdr3_aa: CASSKRWQGYSDEQFF
cdr3_nt: TGTGCCAGCAGCAAGCGATGGCAGGGCTACAGCGATGAGCAGTTCTTC

d_call: TRBD1
v_call: TRBV7-9
clone_size: -
j_call: TRBJ2-5
cdr3_aa: CASSPGTGGRGETQYF
cdr3_nt: TGTGCCAGCAGCCCGGGGACAGGGGGCCGTGGAGAGACCCAGTACTTC

d_call: -
v_call: TRBV27
clone_size: -
j_call: TRBJ2-7
cdr3_aa: CASSFEGVSSYEQYF
cdr3_nt: TGTGCCAGCAGTTTCGAGGGGGTAAGCTCCTACGAGCAGTACTTC

d_call: TRBD1
v_call: TRBV10-3
clone_size: few
j_call: TRBJ1-3
cdr3_aa: CATTTGPLRDSSGNTIYF
cdr3_nt: TGTGCCACCACGACAGGGCCCCTACGCGATTCCTCTGGAAACACCATATATTTT

d_call: -
v_call: TRBV7-2
clone_size: -
j_call: TRBJ2-3
cdr3_aa: CASSLGGAADTQYF
cdr3_nt: TGTGCCAGCAGCTTGGGTGGGGCCGCCGATACGCAGTATTTT

d_call: TRBD2
v_call: TRBV18
clone_size: -
j_call: TRBJ2-1
cdr3_aa: CASSPTLAGGGYNEQFF
cdr3_nt: TGTGCCAGCTCACCTACACTCGCGGGAGGAGGGTACAATGAGCAGTTCTTC

d_call: -
v_call: TRBV4-2
clone_size: -
j_call: TRBJ2-6
cdr3_aa: CASSRKRQAGANVLTF
cdr3_nt: TGTGCCAGCAGCCGCAAACGACAGGCTGGGGCCAACGTCCTGACTTTC

d_call: TRBD1
v_call: TRBV7-9
clone_size: -
j_call: TRBJ1-2
cdr3_aa: CASSLTGYGYTF
cdr3_nt: TGTGCCAGCAGCCTGACAGGGTATGGCTACACCTTC

d_call: TRBD2
v_call: TRBV10-2
clone_size: few
j_call: TRBJ2-3
cdr3_aa: CASSESMGLDVTDTQYF
cdr3_nt: TGCGCCAGCAGTGAGTCGATGGGACTAGACGTCACAGATACGCAGTATTTT

d_call: TRBD2
v_call: TRBV7-2
clone_size: few
j_call: TRBJ2-7
cdr3_aa: CASSLRTSGGNYEQYF
cdr3_nt: TGTGCCAGCAGCCTCCGGACTAGCGGGGGAAACTACGAGCAGTACTTC